The 5 T cell receptor beta chains below all came from one sample that was sequenced in a study of metastatic and nonmetastatic thyroid tumors. Every patient underwent thyroid surgery untreated. TCRdb re-analyzed the PCR reads using MiXCR. The sample consists of 12,000 or so clones, around a quarter of them appearing once. The material sequenced was tumor tissue. These receptors were obtained from a female donor with papillary thyroid cancer or a benign thyroid nodule (not recorded which). Some clones in this sample may be carry-over from other donors' samples.

At least ten counts were recorded for this clone. Other DNA sequences from this sample encode an identical CDR3 as well. The chain is built from TRBV19 and TRBJ1-4, with TRBD1 as a possible D gene (5 bases). The CDR3 runs to 13 residues. Trimming cost V 8 bases and J 0 bases, with 7 bases left between them. Germline lookup yields CDR1 LNHDA and CDR2 SQIVND (reference sequence). The CDR3 bases are TGTGCCAGTCGACAGTCAACTAATGAAAAACTGTTTTTT. Amino acid sequence: CASRQSTNEKLFF.

This clone was observed a few times. The V gene is TRBV6-1, the J gene TRBJ2-3; D is ambiguous. CDR3 size: 14 residues. Germline CDR1 is MNHNS and CDR2 is SASEGT. V was pared by 2 bases and J by 1 base, with 7 bases between. The DNA of the CDR3 is TGTGCCAGCAGTGAACCAGACGGCACAGATACGCAGTATTTT. This translates into CASSEPDGTDTQYF.

The rearrangement uses TRBV5-1 and TRBJ2-7; D is undetermined. The V gene lost 0 bases and the J gene lost 0 bases, with 4 bases spanning the gap. The CDR3 has 13 amino acids. CDR1 and CDR2 (germline): SGHRS, YFSETQ. The CDR3 region has the DNA TGCGCCAGCAGCTTGGACTTCTCCTACGAGCAGTACTTC. It is translated as CASSLDFSYEQYF.

The CDR3 DNA reads as TGTGCCAGCAGCCACCCCGGACAGGGGGCAATGGATGGCTACACCTTC. Translating gives CASSHPGQGAMDGYTF. The chain carries TRBV14 and TRBJ1-2, with 11 positions matching TRBD1. The V gene end was trimmed by 3 bases and the J gene end by 6 bases; junction bases not matched to a gene: 9. The germline gives CDR1 SGHDN, CDR2 FVKESK. This CDR3 has 16 residues. The variable domain in full, completed from reference TRBV14 and TRBJ1-2, reads EAGVTQFPSHSVIEKGQTVTLRCDPISGHDNLYWYRRVMGKEIKFLLHFVKESKQDESGMPNNRFLAERTGGTYSTLKVQPAELEDSGVYFCASSHPGQGAMDGYTFGSGTRLTVV.

The chain links TRBV6-1 to TRBJ2-5; 7 bases match TRBD1. Per the germline V gene, CDR1 is MNHNS and CDR2 is SASEGT. The CDR3 totals 14 residues. After removal of 1 base from V and 5 bases from J, the junction contained 4 bases not matched to a gene. The CDR3 coding sequence is TGTGCCAGCAGTGAAGGACAGGGTGGGGAGACCCAGTACTTC. Its translation: CASSEGQGGETQYF.